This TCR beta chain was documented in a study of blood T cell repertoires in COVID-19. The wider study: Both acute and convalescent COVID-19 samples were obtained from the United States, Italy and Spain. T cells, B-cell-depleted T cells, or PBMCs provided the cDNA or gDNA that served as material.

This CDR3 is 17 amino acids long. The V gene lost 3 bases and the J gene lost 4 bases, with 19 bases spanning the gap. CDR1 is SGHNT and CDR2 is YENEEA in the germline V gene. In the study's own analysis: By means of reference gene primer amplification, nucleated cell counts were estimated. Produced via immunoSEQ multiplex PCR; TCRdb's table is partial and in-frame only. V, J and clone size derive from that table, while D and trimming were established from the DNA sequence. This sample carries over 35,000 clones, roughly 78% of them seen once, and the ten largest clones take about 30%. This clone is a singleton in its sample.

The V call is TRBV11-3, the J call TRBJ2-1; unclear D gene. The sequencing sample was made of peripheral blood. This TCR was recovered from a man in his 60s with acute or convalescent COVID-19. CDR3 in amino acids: CASSFQGAVNSYNEQFF. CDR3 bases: TGTGCCAGCAGCTTTCAAGGAGCCGTCAACTCGTACAATGAGCAGTTCTTC. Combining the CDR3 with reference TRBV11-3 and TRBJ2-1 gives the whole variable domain EAGVVQSPRYKIIEKKQPVAFWCNPISGHNTLYWYLQNLGQGPELLIRYENEEAVDDSQLPKDRFSAERLKGVDSTLKIQPAELGDSAVYLCASSFQGAVNSYNEQFFGPGTRLTVL.